The rows below give T cell receptor beta chains drawn from one sample of a study of blood T cell repertoires in COVID-19. Assay used: immunoSEQ multiplex PCR; TCRdb lists only in-frame clones, some missing. The table records around 60,000 clones, around 83% of them present only once. Input material: peripheral blood. The receptor source for this set is a woman of 80 years or more with acute or convalescent COVID-19. The CDR3 runs from the conserved cysteine through the conserved F or W. A D gene is named only where the DNA matches it firmly. Only some rows state a clone size, as once, few, many or a class for expanded clones.

cdr3_nt cdr3_aa j_call d_call clone_size cdr3_length v_call
TGTGCCATCAGTGCGGGGGGCCGTATCACCGGGGAGCTGTTTTTT CAISAGGRITGELFF TRBJ2-2 - - 15 TRBV10-3
TGCAGCGTTGAAGATCGGGGGGCCGGGTATGGCTACACCTTC CSVEDRGAGYGYTF TRBJ1-2 - once 14 TRBV29-1
TGTGCCAGCACGATAGATTCGCGTAGGGGTGTGGCTTTCTTT CASTIDSRRGVAFF TRBJ1-1 - - 14 TRBV3-1/TRBV3-2
TGCAGTGCAAGACTCAGGCATGGCTACACCTTC CSARLRHGYTF TRBJ1-2 - - 11 TRBV20-1
TGTGCCAGCAGCTCAGGGGACAACACCGGGGAGCTGTTTTTT CASSSGDNTGELFF TRBJ2-2 - - 14 TRBV6-2/TRBV6-3
TGTGCCACCAGTGATTTTGTCGGAGGGGAGCAGTTCTTC CATSDFVGGEQFF TRBJ2-1 - - 13 TRBV24-1
TGTGCCAGCAGCTTAGGAGGGTCCGGCAATCAGCCCCAGCATTTT CASSLGGSGNQPQHF TRBJ1-5 - - 15 TRBV7-2
TGTGCCAGCAGCTTAGGACTAGCGGGGTCAGATACGCAGTATTTT CASSLGLAGSDTQYF TRBJ2-3 TRBD2 - 15 TRBV5-4
TGTGCCAGCAGTGACCCAACCAGGCAGGGGAATACGCAGTATTTT CASSDPTRQGNTQYF TRBJ2-3 - - 15 TRBV25-1
TGTGCCAGCAGCTTAATTAACTACCCCACCGAGCAGTACTTC CASSLINYPTEQYF TRBJ2-7 - - 14 TRBV7-2
TGCGCCAGCAGCTTGCGGGACGAGCAGTACTTC CASSLRDEQYF TRBJ2-7 - - 11 TRBV5-1
TGTGCCAGCCAAGTCGGCCCCGGGGGAGAGACCCAGTACTTC CASQVGPGGETQYF TRBJ2-5 - - 14 TRBV6-5
TGTGCCAGCAGCCCAGGGACAGGGGGCGGCACCGGGGAGCTGTTTTTT CASSPGTGGGTGELFF TRBJ2-2 TRBD1 - 16 TRBV7-3
TGTGCCAGCTCACCAGGGCAGGTGAACACTGAAGCTTTCTTT CASSPGQVNTEAFF TRBJ1-1 - - 14 TRBV18
TGCGCCAGCAGCCTGACTAGCTTCTACGAGCAGTACTTC CASSLTSFYEQYF TRBJ2-7 TRBD2 - 13 TRBV5-1
TGTGCCAGCAGCTTAAGACATGCGGGAGCTTTCTTT CASSLRHAGAFF TRBJ1-1 - - 12 TRBV11-2
TGTGCCATCAGTCGGGTTAGCTCCTACGAGCAGTACTTC CAISRVSSYEQYF TRBJ2-7 - - 13 TRBV10-3
TGTGCCATCGGGGGAGGGCAGCCCCAGCATTTT CAIGGGQPQHF TRBJ1-5 - - 11 TRBV5-8
TGCGCCAGCAGCTTGATTGGACAGGGACTTGAAGCTTTCTTT CASSLIGQGLEAFF TRBJ1-1 TRBD1 - 14 TRBV5-1
TGTGCCAGCAGTAACCAGGGTACCCACAATGAGCAGTTCTTC CASSNQGTHNEQFF TRBJ2-1 - - 14 TRBV6-2/TRBV6-3
TGTGCCAGCAGCTTGACAGGGGGACGAAAGGAAAAACTGTTTTTT CASSLTGGRKEKLFF TRBJ1-4 TRBD1 - 15 TRBV5-4
TGTGCCAGCAGTGCACAGGGTAGGGGCTATGGCTACACCTTC CASSAQGRGYGYTF TRBJ1-2 - - 14 TRBV25-1
TGTGCCAGCAGCCTCTCTTTGCGAAAGGGAGATGAAAAACTGTTTTTT CASSLSLRKGDEKLFF TRBJ1-4 - - 16 TRBV9
TGTGCCAGCAGCCATCAACCCGCCGGGACAGGCTACTACGAGCAGTACTTC CASSHQPAGTGYYEQYF TRBJ2-7 TRBD1 few 17 TRBV3-1/TRBV3-2
TGTGCCAGCGGGACAGGGTTCTCACCCCTCCACTTT CASGTGFSPLHF TRBJ1-6 TRBD1 - 12 TRBV2